What follows is one T cell receptor (beta chain) and its context. The entry originates in a study of blood T cell repertoires in COVID-19. Turning to the study itself: Donors in the United States, Italy and Spain gave samples during acute or convalescent COVID-19. The analysed material was cDNA or gDNA that came from T cells, B-cell-depleted T cells, or PBMCs.

As processed by the authors: Reference gene primers were amplified, and this amplification served to estimate nucleated cell counts. TCRdb keeps only in-frame clones here, not all; method: immunoSEQ multiplex PCR. D and trimming were read from the DNA, whereas the V and J calls and clone size are those reported in that table. The sample has roughly 290,000 clones; more than 65% are singletons. Per the germline V gene, CDR1 is MNHEY and CDR2 is SVGEGT. Between the trimmed V and J ends, which lost 2 bases and 1 base, there was a span of 17 bases. The CDR3 has 17 residues. During active infection, Seattle patients enrolled and were then monitored through disease.

The chain couples TRBV6-2 or TRBV6-3 to TRBJ1-1; TRBD1 is a possible D gene (5 bases). The receptor's source is a person aged 70 to 85 with COVID-19, enrolled during active disease. The sequencing sample was made of peripheral blood. The CDR3 DNA is TGTGCCAGCAGTTACCCCAGGAGGGGCGTTAAGAACACTGAAGCTTTCTTT. Amino acids: CASSYPRRGVKNTEAFF.